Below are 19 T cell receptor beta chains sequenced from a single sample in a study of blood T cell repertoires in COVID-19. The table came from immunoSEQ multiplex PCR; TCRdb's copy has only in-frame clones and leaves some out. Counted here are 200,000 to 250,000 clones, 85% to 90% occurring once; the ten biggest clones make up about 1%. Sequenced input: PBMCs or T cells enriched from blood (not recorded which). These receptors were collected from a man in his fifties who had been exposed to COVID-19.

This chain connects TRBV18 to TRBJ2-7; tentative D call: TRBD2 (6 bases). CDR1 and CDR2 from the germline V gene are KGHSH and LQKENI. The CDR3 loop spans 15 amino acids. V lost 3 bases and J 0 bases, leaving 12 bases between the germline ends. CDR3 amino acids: CASSPTGLSSYEQYV. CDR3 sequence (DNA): TGTGCCAGCTCACCTACGGGACTCAGCTCCTACGAGCAGTACGTC.

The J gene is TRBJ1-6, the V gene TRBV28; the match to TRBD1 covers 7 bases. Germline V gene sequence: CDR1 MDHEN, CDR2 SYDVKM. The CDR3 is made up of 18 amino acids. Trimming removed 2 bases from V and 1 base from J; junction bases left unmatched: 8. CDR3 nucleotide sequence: TGTGCCAGCAGTTTACGCCAAGAGACAGGGTCCTATAATTCACCCCTCCACTTT. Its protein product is CASSLRQETGSYNSPLHF.

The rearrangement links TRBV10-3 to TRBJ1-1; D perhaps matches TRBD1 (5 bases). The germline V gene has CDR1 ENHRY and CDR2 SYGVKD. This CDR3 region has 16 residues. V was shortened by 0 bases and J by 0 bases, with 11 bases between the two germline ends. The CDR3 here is CAISESRQPMNTEAFF. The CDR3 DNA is TGTGCCATCAGTGAGTCCCGACAGCCTATGAACACTGAAGCTTTCTTT.

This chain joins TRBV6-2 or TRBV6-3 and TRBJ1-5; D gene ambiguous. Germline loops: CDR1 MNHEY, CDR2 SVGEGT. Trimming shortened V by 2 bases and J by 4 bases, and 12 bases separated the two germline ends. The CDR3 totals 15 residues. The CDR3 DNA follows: TGTGCCAGCAGTTACGAGGTATGGGTGAATCAGCCCCAGCATTTT. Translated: CASSYEVWVNQPQHF.

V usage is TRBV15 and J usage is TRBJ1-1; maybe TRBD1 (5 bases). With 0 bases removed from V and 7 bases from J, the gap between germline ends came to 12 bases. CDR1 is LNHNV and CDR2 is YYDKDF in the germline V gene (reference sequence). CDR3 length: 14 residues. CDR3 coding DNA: TGTGCCACCAGCAGAGATGGGGGGGATGATGAAGCTTTCTTT. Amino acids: CATSRDGGDDEAFF.

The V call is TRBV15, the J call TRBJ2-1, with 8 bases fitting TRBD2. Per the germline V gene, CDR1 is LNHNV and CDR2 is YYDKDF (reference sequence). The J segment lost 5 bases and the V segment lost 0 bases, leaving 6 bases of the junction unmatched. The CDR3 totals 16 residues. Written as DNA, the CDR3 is TGTGCCACCAGCAGAGATATCCAGCGGGGGAACAATGAGCAGTTCTTC. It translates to CATSRDIQRGNNEQFF.

For the CDR3, the DNA is TGTGCCAGCAGTGAAGGGGGCTACCGTCAGACCGGGGAGCTGTTTTTT. Residues: CASSEGGYRQTGELFF. The chain uses TRBV2 and TRBJ2-2; D possibly corresponds to TRBD1 (5 bases). Trimming pared 1 base from V and 5 bases from J, leaving 14 bases between. The germline V gene encodes CDR1 SNHLY and CDR2 FYNNEI. The CDR3 covers 16 residues.

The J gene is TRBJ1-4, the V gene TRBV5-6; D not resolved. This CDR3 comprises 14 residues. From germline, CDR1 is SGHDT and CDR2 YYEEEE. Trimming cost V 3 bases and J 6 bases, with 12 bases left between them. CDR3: CASSSARSDEKLFF. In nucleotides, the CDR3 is TGTGCCAGCAGCTCCGCGCGGTCGGATGAAAAACTGTTTTTT. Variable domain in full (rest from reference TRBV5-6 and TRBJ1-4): DAGVTQSPTHLIKTRGQQVTLRCSPKSGHDTVSWYQQALGQGPQFIFQYYEEEERQRGNFPDRFSGHQFPNYSSELNVNALLLGDSALYLCASSSARSDEKLFFGSGTQLSVL.

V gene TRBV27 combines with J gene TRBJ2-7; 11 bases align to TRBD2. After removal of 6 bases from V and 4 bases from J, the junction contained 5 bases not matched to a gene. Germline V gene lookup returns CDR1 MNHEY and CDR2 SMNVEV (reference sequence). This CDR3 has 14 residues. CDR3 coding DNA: TGTGCCAGCAGAAGGACTAGCGGGCCTTACGAGCAGTACGTC. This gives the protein CASRRTSGPYEQYV.

CDR3 residues: CASSPYRTHTEAFF. Written as DNA, the CDR3 is TGTGCCAGCAGCCCATACAGGACCCACACTGAAGCTTTCTTT. The chain recombines TRBV11-3 with TRBJ1-1; possibly TRBD1 for D (5 bases). This CDR3 region has 14 residues. Germline V gene sequence: CDR1 SGHNT, CDR2 YENEEA. Trimming left V 5 bases short and J 3 bases short, with 13 bases between. The whole variable domain, filled in from reference TRBV11-3 and TRBJ1-1, reads EAGVVQSPRYKIIEKKQPVAFWCNPISGHNTLYWYLQNLGQGPELLIRYENEEAVDDSQLPKDRFSAERLKGVDSTLKIQPAELGDSAVYLCASSPYRTHTEAFFGQGTRLTVV.

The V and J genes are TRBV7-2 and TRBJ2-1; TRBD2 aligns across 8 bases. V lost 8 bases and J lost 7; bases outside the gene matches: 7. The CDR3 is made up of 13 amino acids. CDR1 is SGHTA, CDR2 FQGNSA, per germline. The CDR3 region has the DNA TGTGCCAGCGGAGCGGGAGTTAGTAATGAGCAGTTCTTC. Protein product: CASGAGVSNEQFF.

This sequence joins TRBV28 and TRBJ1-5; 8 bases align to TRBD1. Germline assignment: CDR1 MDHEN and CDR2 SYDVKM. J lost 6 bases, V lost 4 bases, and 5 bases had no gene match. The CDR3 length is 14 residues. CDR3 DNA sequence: TGTGCCAGCAGTTCCCCAGGGGGCGGTCAGCCCCAGCATTTT. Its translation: CASSSPGGGQPQHF.

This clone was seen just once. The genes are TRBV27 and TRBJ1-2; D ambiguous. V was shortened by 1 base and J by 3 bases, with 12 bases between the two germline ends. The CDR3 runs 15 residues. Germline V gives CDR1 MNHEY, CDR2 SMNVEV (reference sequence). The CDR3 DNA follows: TGTGCCAGCAGTTTATTCTTCCTCGGTGACTATGGCTACACCTTC. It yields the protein CASSLFFLGDYGYTF.

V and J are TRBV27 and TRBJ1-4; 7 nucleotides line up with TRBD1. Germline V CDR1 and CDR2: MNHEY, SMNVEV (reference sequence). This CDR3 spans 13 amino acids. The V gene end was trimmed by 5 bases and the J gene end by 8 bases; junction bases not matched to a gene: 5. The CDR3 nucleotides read TGTGCCAGCAGTCCCCTGGACAGGGAAAAACTGTTTTTT. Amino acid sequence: CASSPLDREKLFF.

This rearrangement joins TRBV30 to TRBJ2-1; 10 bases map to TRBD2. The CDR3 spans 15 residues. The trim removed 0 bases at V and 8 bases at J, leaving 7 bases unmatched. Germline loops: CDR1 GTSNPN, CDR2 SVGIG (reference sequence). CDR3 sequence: CAWSVGASGSDEQFF. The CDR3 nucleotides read TGTGCCTGGAGTGTTGGGGCTAGCGGGAGTGATGAGCAGTTCTTC.

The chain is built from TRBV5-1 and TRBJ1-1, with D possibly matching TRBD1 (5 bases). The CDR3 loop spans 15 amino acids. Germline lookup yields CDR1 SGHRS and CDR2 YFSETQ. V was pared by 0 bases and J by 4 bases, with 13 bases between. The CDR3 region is CASSLVADRLTEAFF. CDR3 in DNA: TGCGCCAGCAGCTTGGTAGCTGACAGACTCACTGAAGCTTTCTTT.

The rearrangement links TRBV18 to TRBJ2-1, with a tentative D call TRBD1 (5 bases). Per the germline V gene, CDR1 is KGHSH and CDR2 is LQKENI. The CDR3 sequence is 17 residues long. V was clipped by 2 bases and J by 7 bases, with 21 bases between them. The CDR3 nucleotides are TGTGCCAGCTCACCATATAGGACACTGCCTAGGGGAAATGAGCAGTTCTTC. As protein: CASSPYRTLPRGNEQFF.

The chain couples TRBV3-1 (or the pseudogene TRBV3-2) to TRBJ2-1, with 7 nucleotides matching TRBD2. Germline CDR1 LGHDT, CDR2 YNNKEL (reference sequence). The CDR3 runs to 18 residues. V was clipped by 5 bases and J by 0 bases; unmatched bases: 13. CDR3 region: CASSSKMGGGSSYNEQFF. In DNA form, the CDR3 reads TGTGCCAGCAGCTCAAAGATGGGCGGGGGATCCTCCTACAATGAGCAGTTCTTC.

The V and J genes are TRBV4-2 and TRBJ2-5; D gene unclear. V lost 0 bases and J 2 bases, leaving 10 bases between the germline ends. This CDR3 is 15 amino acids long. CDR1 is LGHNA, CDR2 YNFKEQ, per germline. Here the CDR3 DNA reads TGTGCCAGCAGCCAAGAAGGTACAGATCAAGAGACCCAGTACTTC. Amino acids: CASSQEGTDQETQYF.